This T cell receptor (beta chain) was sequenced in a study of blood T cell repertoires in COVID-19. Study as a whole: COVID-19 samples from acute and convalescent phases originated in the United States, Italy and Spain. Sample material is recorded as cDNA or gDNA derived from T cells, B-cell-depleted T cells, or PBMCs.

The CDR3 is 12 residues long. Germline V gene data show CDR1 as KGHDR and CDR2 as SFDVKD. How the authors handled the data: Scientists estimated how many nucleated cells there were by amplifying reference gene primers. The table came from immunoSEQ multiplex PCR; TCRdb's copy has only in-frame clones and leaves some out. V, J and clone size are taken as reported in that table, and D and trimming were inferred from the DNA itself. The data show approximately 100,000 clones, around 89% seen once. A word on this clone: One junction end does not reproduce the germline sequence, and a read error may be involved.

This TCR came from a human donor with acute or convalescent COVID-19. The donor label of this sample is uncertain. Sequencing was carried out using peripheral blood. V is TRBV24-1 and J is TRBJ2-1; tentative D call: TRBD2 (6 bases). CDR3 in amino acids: CATSASETALIF. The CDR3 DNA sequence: TGTGCCACCAGTGCTAGCGAAACCGCTTTGATCTTC.